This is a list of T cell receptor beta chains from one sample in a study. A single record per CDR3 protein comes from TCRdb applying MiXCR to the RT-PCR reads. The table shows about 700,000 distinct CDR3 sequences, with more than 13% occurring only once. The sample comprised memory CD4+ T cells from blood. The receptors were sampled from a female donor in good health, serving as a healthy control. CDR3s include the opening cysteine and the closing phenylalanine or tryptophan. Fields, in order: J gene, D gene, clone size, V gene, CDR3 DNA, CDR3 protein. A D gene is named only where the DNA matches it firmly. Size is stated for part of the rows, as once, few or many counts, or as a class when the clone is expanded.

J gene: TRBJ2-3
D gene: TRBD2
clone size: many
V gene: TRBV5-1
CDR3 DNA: TGCGCCAGTGACCCGGGTAGCGGGCACACAGATACGCAGTATTTT
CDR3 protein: CASDPGSGHTDTQYF

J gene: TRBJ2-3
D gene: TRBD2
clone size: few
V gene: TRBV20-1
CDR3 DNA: TGCAGTGCTCGCAGTAGCGGGAGGGCCTTGTTGGATACGCAGTATTTT
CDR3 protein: CSARSSGRALLDTQYF

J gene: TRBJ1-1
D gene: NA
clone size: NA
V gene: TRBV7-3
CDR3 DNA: TGTGCCAGCAGCTTTTCCCCGAGGGACACTGAAGCTTTCTTT
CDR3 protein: CASSFSPRDTEAFF

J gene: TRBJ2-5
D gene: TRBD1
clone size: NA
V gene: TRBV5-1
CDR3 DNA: TGCGCCAGCAGCTACGGGACAGATGAGACCCAGTACTTC
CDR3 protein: CASSYGTDETQYF

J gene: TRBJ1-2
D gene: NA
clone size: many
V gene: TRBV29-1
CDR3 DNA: TGCAGCGTGGCCGGACCGCCTAACTATGGCTACACCTTC
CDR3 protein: CSVAGPPNYGYTF

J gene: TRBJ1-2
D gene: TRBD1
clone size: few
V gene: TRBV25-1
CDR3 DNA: TGTGCCAGCAGTGAATGGACAGGGAGCGATGGCTACACCTTC
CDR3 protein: CASSEWTGSDGYTF

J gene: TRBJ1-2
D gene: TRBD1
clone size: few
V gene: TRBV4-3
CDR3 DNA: TGCGCCAGCAGCCCTTCGGACAGGGGGCGTTATGGCTACACCTTC
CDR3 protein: CASSPSDRGRYGYTF

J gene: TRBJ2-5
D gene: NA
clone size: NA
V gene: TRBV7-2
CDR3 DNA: TGTGCCAGCAGCTTGGAGTCAGGGCGGGAGACCCAGTACTTC
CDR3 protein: CASSLESGRETQYF

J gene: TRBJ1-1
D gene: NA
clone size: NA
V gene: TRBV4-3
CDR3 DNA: TGCGCCAGCAGCCAAGATGGTTGGGACACTGAAGCTTTCTTT
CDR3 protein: CASSQDGWDTEAFF

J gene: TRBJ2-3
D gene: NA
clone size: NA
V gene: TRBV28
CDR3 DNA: TGTGCCAGCACCGCGGGACAGAACACAGATACGCAGTATTTT
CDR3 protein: CASTAGQNTDTQYF

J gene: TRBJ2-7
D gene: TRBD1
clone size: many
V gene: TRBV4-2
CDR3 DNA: TGTGCCAGCAGCCAAGATTGGACAGGGGGCGCGGGAAGCGAGCAGTACTTC
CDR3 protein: CASSQDWTGGAGSEQYF

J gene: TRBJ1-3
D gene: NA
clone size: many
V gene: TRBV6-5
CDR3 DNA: TGTGCCAGCAGTTACTCGTACGCGGGGTCTGGAAACACCATATATTTT
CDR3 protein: CASSYSYAGSGNTIYF

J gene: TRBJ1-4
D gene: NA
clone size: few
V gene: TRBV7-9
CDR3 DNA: TGTGCCGGGGGAAGGGAAAGTGAAAAACTGTTTTTT
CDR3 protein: CAGGRESEKLFF

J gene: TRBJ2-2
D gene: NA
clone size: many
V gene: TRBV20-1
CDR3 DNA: TGCAGTGCTGCTAGAAGTCTGAACACCGGGGAGCTGTTTTTT
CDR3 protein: CSAARSLNTGELFF

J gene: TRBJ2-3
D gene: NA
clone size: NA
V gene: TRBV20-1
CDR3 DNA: TGCAGTGCTAATATCGTCGGAACAGATACGCAGTATTTT
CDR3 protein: CSANIVGTDTQYF

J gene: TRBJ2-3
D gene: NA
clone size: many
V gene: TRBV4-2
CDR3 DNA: TGTGCCAGCAGCCAAGTGGTGGGTCTGGCAGATACGCAGTATTTT
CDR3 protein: CASSQVVGLADTQYF

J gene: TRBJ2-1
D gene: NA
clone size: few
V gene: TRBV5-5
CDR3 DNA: TGTGCCAGCAGCCTGGACAGATCCCCCTACAATGAGCAGTTCTTC
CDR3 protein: CASSLDRSPYNEQFF

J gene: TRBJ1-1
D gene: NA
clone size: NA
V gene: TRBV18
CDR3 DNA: TGTGCCAGCTCACCAATCTTCAGTGTGGGGGGATTGACTGAAGCTTTCTTT
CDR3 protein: CASSPIFSVGGLTEAFF

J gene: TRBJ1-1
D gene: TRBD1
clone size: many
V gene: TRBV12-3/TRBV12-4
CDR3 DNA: TGTGCCAGCAGCGGACAGGGGCTAACTGAAGCTTTCTTT
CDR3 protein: CASSGQGLTEAFF

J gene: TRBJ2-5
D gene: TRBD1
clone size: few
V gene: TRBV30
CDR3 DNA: TGTGCCTGGAGCACAGGGGGAGAGACCCAGTACTTC
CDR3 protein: CAWSTGGETQYF

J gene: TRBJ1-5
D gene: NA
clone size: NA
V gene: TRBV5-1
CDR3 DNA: TGCGCCAGCAGCTTCAGGCCCAGGGGAGGCAATCAGCCCCAGCATTTT
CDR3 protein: CASSFRPRGGNQPQHF

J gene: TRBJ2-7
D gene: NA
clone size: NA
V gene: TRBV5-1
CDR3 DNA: TGCGCCAGCAGCACCCCGAGGGGGGCTCCGACAGGGACTATAGGACTAGCCGACTACGAGCAGTACTTC
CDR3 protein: CASSTPRGAPTGTIGLADYEQYF

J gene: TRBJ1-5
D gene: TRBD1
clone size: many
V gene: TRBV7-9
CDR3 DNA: TGTGCCAGCAGCTCACAGGGGGGTCAGCCCCAGCATTTT
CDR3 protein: CASSSQGGQPQHF

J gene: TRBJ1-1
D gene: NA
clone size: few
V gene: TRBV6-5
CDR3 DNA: TGTGCCAGCAGTTACTCTCGACGGTTTGAAGCTTTCTTT
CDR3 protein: CASSYSRRFEAFF

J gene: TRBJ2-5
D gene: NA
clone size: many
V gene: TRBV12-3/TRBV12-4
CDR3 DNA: TGTGCCAGCAGTTTCCAGGGGCGGGAGACCCAGTACTTC
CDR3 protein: CASSFQGRETQYF

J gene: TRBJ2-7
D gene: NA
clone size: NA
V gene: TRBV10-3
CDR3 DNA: TGTGCCATCAGTGAGTCCGTACAGAGCTCCTACGAGCAGTACTTC
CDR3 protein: CAISESVQSSYEQYF

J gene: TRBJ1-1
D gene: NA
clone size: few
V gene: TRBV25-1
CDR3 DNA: TGTGCCAGCTGGCCATCCTCGGGAACTGAAGCTTTCTTT
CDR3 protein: CASWPSSGTEAFF

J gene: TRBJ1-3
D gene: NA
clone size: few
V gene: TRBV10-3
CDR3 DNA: TGTGCCATCAGTGAGCCCCCTGGGATCATGAGTCATGGAAACACCATATATTTT
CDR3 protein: CAISEPPGIMSHGNTIYF

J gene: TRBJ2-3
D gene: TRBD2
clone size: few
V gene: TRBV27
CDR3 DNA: TGTGCCAGCAGTTTCCGGCTAGCGGGAGAAGATACGCAGTATTTT
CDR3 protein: CASSFRLAGEDTQYF

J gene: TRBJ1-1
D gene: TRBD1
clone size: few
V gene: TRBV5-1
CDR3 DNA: TGCGCCAGCAGCAGAACGACAGGGGTAAACACTGAAGCTTTCTTT
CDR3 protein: CASSRTTGVNTEAFF

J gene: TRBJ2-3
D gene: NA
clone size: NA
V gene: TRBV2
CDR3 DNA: TGTGCCAGCAGTGATGTCGGGAGAGCGGCAGATACGCAGTATTTT
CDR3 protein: CASSDVGRAADTQYF

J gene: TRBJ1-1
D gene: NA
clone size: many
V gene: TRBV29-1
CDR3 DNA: TGCAGCGTTGAAATAGGCGACCATGAAGCTTTCTTT
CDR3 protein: CSVEIGDHEAFF

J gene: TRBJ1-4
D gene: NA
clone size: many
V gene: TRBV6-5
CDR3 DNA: TGTGCCAGCAGTGCAACTAATGAAAAACTGTTTTTT
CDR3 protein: CASSATNEKLFF

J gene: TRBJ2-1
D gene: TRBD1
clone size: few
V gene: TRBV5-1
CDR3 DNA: TGCGCCAGCAGCTCCCCGGACAGGGGAACCTACAATGAGCAGTTCTTC
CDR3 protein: CASSSPDRGTYNEQFF

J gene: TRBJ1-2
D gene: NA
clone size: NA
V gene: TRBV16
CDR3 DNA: TGTGCCAGCAGCCAGCTTGCCCTACAGGGTCAGATCTATGGCTACACCTTC
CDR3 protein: CASSQLALQGQIYGYTF

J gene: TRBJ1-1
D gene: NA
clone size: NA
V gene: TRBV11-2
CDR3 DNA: TGTGCCAGCAGCTTATCGGTACGACGCCGGTACACTGAAGCTTTCTTT
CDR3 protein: CASSLSVRRRYTEAFF

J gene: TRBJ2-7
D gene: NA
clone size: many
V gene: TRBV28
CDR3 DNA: TGTGCCAGCAGTGTCTCGAGACTAGAGCAGTACTTC
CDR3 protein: CASSVSRLEQYF

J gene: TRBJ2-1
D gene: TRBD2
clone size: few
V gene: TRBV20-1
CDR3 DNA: TGCAGTGCTAGACACCCGGGAGGGGGGGTGATGAATGAGCAGTTCTTC
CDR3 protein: CSARHPGGGVMNEQFF

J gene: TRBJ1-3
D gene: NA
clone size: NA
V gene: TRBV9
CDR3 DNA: TGTGCCAGCAGCGCACATCAGGGGTCTGGAAACACCATATATTTT
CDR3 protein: CASSAHQGSGNTIYF

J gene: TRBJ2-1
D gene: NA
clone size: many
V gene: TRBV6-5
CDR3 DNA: TGTGCCAGCAGTACCCCGGGCGTCTCCTACAATGAGCAGTTCTTC
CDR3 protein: CASSTPGVSYNEQFF

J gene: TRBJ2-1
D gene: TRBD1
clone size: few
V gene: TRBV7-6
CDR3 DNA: TGTGCCAGCCGGGGACAGGGGAACTACAATGAGCAGTTCTTC
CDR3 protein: CASRGQGNYNEQFF

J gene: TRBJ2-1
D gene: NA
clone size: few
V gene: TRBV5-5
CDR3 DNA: TGTGCCAGCAGTTATGGGGGTACGAGCAATGAGCAGTTCTTC
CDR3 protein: CASSYGGTSNEQFF

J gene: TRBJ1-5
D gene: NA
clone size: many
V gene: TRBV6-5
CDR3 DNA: TGTGCCAGCAGTTACAGCTTCAATCAGCCCCAGCATTTT
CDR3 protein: CASSYSFNQPQHF

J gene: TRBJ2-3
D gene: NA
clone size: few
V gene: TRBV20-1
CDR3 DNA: TGCAGTGCTAGTACAACGGATACGCAGTATTTT
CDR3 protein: CSASTTDTQYF

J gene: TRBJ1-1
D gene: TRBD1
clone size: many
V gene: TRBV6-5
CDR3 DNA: TGTGCCAGCAGTAAGATCGACAGGGCGACTGAAGCTTTCTTT
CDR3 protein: CASSKIDRATEAFF

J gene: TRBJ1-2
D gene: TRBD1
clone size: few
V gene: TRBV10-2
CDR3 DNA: TGCGCCAGCAGTGCCGGGACAGGGGCCTCATATGGCTACACCTTC
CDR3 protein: CASSAGTGASYGYTF

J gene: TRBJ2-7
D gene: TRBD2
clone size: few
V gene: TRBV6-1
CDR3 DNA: TGTGCCATCATCCGGGGTAGCGGGAACATCTACGAGCAGTACTTC
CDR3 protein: CAIIRGSGNIYEQYF

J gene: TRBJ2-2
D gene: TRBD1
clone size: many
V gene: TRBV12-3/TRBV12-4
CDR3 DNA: TGTGCCGGAGGCGCAACAGGGGGGATCGGGGAGCTGTTTTTT
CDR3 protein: CAGGATGGIGELFF

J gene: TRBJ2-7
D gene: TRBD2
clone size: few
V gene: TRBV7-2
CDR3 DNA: TGTGCCAGCAGCTTAGTAAGGCTAGCGGGAGAGGGAGACTACGAGCAGTACTTC
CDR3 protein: CASSLVRLAGEGDYEQYF

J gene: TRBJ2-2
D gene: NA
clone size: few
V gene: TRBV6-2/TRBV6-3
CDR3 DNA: TGTGCCAGCAGTTACTCTGCCCAGACGAACACCGGGGAGCTGTTTTTT
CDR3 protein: CASSYSAQTNTGELFF

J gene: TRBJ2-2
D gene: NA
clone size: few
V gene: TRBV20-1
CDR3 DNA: TGCAGTGCAACTCTCAGGGGGGACACCGGGGAGCTGTTTTTT
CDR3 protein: CSATLRGDTGELFF

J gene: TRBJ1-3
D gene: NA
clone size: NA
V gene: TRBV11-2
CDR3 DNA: TGTGCCAGCAGCCGAAATTGGGGGAGCTCTGGAAACACCATATATTTT
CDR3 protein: CASSRNWGSSGNTIYF

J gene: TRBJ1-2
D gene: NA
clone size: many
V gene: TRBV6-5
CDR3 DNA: TGTGCCAGCAGTTACTATATGGCAGGTGGTTATGGCTACACCTTC
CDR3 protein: CASSYYMAGGYGYTF